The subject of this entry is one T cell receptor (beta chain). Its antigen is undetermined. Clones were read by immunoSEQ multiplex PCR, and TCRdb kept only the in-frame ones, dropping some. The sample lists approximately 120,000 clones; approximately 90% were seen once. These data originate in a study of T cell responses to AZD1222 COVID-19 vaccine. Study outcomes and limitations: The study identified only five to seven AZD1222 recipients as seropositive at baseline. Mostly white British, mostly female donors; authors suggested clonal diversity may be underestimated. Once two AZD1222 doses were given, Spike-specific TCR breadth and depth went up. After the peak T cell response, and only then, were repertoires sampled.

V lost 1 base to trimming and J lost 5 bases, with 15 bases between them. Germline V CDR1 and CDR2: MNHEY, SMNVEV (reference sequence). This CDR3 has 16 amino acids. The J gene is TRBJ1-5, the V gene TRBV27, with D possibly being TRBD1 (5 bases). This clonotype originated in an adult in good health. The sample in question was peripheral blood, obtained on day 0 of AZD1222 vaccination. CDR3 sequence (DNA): TGTGCCAGCAGTTTATTGTCAGGTTTAGGGGATCAGCCCCAGCATTTT. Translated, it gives CASSLLSGLGDQPQHF.